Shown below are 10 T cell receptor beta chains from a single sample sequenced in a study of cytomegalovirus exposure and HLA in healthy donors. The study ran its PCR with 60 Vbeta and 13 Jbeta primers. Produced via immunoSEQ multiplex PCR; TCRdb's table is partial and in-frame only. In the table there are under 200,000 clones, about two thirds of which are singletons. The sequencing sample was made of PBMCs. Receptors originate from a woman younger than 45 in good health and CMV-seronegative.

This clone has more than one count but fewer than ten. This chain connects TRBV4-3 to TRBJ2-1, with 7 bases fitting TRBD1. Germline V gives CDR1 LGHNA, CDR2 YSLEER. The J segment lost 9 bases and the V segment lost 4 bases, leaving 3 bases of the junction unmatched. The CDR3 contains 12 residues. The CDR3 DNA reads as TGCGCCAGCAGCCTAACAGGGGCTGAGCAGTTCTTC. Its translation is CASSLTGAEQFF.

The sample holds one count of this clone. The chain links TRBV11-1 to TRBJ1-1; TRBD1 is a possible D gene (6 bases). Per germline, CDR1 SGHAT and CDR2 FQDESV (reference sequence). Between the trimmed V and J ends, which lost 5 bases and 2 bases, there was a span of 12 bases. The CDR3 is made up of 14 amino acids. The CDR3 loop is CASSRQVGNTEAFF. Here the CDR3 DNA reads TGTGCCAGCAGCCGACAGGTCGGAAACACTGAAGCTTTCTTT. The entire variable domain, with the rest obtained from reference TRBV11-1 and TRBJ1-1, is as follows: EAEVAQSPRYKITEKSQAVAFWCDPISGHATLYWYRQILGQGPELLVQFQDESVVDDSQLPKDRFSAERLKGVDSTLKIQPAELGDSAMYLCASSRQVGNTEAFFGQGTRLTVV.

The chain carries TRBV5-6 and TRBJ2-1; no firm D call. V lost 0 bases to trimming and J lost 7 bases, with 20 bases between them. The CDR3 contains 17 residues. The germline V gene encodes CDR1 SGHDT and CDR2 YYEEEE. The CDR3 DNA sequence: TGTGCCAGCAGCTTGGAGCGTCCGGCATCCTACTTGAATGAGCAGTTCTTC. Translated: CASSLERPASYLNEQFF.

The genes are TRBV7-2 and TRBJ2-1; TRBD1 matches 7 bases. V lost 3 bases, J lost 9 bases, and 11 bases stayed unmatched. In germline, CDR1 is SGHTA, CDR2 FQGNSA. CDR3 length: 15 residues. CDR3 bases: TGTGCCAGCAGCTTGGAAGGGGGCGGCTTTGGTGAGCAGTTCTTC. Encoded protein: CASSLEGGGFGEQFF.

In nucleotides, the CDR3 is TGTGCCAGCAGCTTCCCCAACAGGGATGAAGCTTTCTTT. Translation: CASSFPNRDEAFF. The chain links TRBV7-9 to TRBJ1-1, with D perhaps TRBD1 (6 bases). Germline CDR1 and CDR2: SEHNR and FQNEAQ (reference sequence). The CDR3 covers 13 residues. Trimming cost V 3 bases and J 7 bases, with 12 bases left between them.

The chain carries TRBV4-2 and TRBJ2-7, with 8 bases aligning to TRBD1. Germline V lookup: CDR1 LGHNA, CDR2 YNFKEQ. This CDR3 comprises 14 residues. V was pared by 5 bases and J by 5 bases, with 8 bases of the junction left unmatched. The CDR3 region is CASSRVGTGNEQYF. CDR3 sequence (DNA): TGTGCCAGCAGCAGGGTCGGGACAGGTAACGAGCAGTACTTC.

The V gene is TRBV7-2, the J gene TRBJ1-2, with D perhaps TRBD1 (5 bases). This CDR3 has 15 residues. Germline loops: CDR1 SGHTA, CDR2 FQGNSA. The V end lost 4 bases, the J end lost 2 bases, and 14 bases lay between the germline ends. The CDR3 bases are TGTGCCAGCAGCTCCGCCACAGGTCCCAACTATGGCTACACCTTC. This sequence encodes CASSSATGPNYGYTF. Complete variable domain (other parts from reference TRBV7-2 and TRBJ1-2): GAGVSQSPSNKVTEKGKDVELRCDPISGHTALYWYRQSLGQGLEFLIYFQGNSAPDKSGLPSDRFSAERTGGSVSTLTIQRTQQEDSAVYLCASSSATGPNYGYTFGSGTRLTVV.

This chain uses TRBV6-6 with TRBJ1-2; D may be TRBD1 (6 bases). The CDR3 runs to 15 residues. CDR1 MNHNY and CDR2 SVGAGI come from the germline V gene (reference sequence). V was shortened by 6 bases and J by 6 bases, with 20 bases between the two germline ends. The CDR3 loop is CASSSYSDRLNGYTF. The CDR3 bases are TGTGCCAGCAGCTCCTACTCGGACAGATTAAATGGCTACACCTTC.

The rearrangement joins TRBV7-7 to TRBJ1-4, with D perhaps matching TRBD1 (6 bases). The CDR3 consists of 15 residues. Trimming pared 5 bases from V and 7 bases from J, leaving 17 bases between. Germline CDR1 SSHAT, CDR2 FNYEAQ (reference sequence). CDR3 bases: TGTGCCAGCAGCCCAGGACAGACTGTCGGTGAAAAACTGTTTTTT. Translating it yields CASSPGQTVGEKLFF.

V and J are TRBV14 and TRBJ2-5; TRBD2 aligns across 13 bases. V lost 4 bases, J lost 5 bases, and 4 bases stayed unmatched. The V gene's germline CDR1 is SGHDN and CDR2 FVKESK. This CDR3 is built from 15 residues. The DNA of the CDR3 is TGTGCCAGCAGCCGGACTAGCGGGAGCTGGGAGACCCAGTACTTC. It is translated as CASSRTSGSWETQYF.